Below, 5 T cell receptor beta chains from the same sample are listed, as sequenced in a study of T cell responses to AZD1222 COVID-19 vaccine. TCRdb's copy holds only in-frame clones and misses some; the assay was immunoSEQ multiplex PCR. The sample carries 50,000 to 65,000 clones, about 88% recorded once. The sequencing used peripheral blood, collected 28 days after the second AZD1222 dose. Every receptor here comes from an adult who received the AZD1222 COVID-19 vaccine.

The chain combines TRBV12-3 or TRBV12-4 with TRBJ1-1; D not certain. Trimming cost V 3 bases and J 11 bases, with 16 bases left between them. The CDR3 runs to 13 residues. CDR3 residues: CASSFNERLSAFF. The CDR3, as DNA: TGTGCCAGCAGTTTTAACGAGAGACTTTCGGCTTTCTTT.

In regard to this clone: A read error may produce the germline difference seen at one junction end. The rearrangement joins TRBV7-7 to TRBJ2-7; 13 nucleotides agree with TRBD2. The CDR3 length is 15 residues. Per the germline V gene, CDR1 is SSHAT and CDR2 is FNYEAQ (reference sequence). For the CDR3, the DNA is TGTGCTAGCAGCGACGGACTAGCGGGAGTCTACGAGCAGTACTTC. Amino acid sequence: CASSDGLAGVYEQYF. Combining the CDR3 with reference TRBV7-7 and TRBJ2-7 gives the whole variable domain GAGVSQSPRYKVTKRGQDVTLRCDPISSHATLYWYQQALGQGPEFLTYFNYEAQPDKSGLPSDRFSAERPEGSISTLTIQRTEQRDSAMYRCASSDGLAGVYEQYFGPGTRLTVT.

In its sample, this clone was seen once. The V and J genes are TRBV7-2 and TRBJ1-5, with 8 nucleotides matching TRBD1. After removal of 4 bases from V and 1 base from J, the junction contained 3 bases not matched to a gene. Germline V CDR1 and CDR2: SGHTA, FQGNSA. The length of the CDR3 is 15 residues. This CDR3 reads CASSSGGASNQPQHF. DNA for the CDR3: TGTGCCAGCAGCTCAGGGGGCGCGAGCAATCAGCCCCAGCATTTT.

The chain employs TRBV11-2 and TRBJ1-6; D not certain. This CDR3 comprises 14 residues. Germline V gene data show CDR1 as SGHAT and CDR2 as FQNNGV. Trimming took 1 base from V and 7 from J, leaving 8 bases between them. The chain's CDR3 is CASSLVQLNSPLHF. The DNA of the CDR3 is TGTGCCAGCAGCTTAGTACAGCTCAATTCACCCCTCCACTTT. Full variable domain (remainder filled in from reference TRBV11-2 and TRBJ1-6): EAGVAQSPRYKIIEKRQSVAFWCNPISGHATLYWYQQILGQGPKLLIQFQNNGVVDDSQLPKDRFSAERLKGVDSTLKIQPAKLEDSAVYLCASSLVQLNSPLHFGNGTRLTVT.

V gene TRBV14 combines with J gene TRBJ2-7; D not resolved. Germline CDR1 SGHDN, CDR2 FVKESK. The CDR3 covers 14 residues. The ends were cut back, 10 bases at V and 0 bases at J, with 16 bases in the middle. The CDR3 region has the DNA TGTGCCAACCCGAGGCAGCCCAGCTCCTACGAGCAGTACTTC. This sequence encodes CANPRQPSSYEQYF.